The text below deals with one TCR beta chain. The antigen remains undetermined. This CDR3 contains 15 residues. Trimming pared 4 bases from V and 2 bases from J, leaving 14 bases between. CDR1 is MNHNS and CDR2 is SASEGT in the germline V gene. PCR or immunohistochemistry showed mismatch repair deficiency in every enrolled patient. Generated by immunoSEQ multiplex PCR, the TCRdb table keeps only in-frame clones and is missing some. Of 95,000 to 150,000 clones listed, about 86% were seen once; the top ten hold roughly 14%. These data come from a study of PD-1 blockade in mismatch repair-deficient tumors. Study-level findings and limits: After pembrolizumab, tumor-resident clones rose rapidly, then generally contracted before radiologic responses.

The V and J genes are TRBV6-1 and TRBJ2-5; no definite D call. This clonotype was sampled from an adult with mismatch repair-deficient cancer. The sequences come from peripheral blood, collected 44 weeks after starting pembrolizumab. CDR3 sequence reads: CASSVAMGSQETQYF. The CDR3 DNA follows: TGTGCCAGCAGTGTAGCCATGGGCTCGCAAGAGACCCAGTACTTC.